The sequence of this T cell receptor beta chain was determined in a study of blood T cell repertoires in COVID-19. The method was immunoSEQ multiplex PCR; TCRdb's version includes in-frame clones alone and lacks a portion of them. The sample has 250,000 to 300,000 clones, 85% to 90% seen once; the top ten hold less than 3.5%. This CDR3 contains 12 residues. Germline V CDR1 and CDR2: ENHRY, SYGVKD. Trimming left V 3 bases short and J 4 bases short, with 6 bases between. Enrolled through a virtual design, the participants were between about 18 and 100 years of age and came from 24 US areas. Donors were grouped by their self-reported clinical history. In regard to this clone: The sample contains more than one DNA sequence encoding this CDR3.

Sequencing was carried out using PBMCs or T cells enriched from blood (not recorded which). The chain couples TRBV10-3 to TRBJ1-1; D gene uncertain. The receptor was derived from a woman aged 45-59 years who had been exposed to COVID-19. CDR3 loop: CAISDRGTEAFF. The CDR3 DNA follows: TGTGCCATCAGTGACCGGGGCACTGAAGCTTTCTTT.